This T cell receptor beta chain originates from a study of beta chain features in type 1 diabetes. Study outcomes and limitations: HLA effects on TCRB rearrangement stayed unresolved here. Short templates might get an advantage during PCR, and this would be equal in patients and controls. The study found fewer insertions and more deletions at VDJ junctions in type 1 diabetes patients. For patients, the naive, central memory and Treg TCRB repertoires appeared more alike than for healthy donors. Across all four CD4+ subsets, people with type 1 diabetes showed modestly shorter TCRB CDR3s.

With respect to this clone: The antigen is not known.

Since all of the isolated RNA was reverse transcribed, expressed TCRB transcripts were what got sequenced. The method was immunoSEQ multiplex PCR; TCRdb's version includes in-frame clones alone and lacks a portion of them. The sample lists 400,000 or so clones, approximately 12% occurring once. This CDR3 is 15 amino acids long. Per the germline V gene, CDR1 is SGDLS and CDR2 is YYNGEE. Deletions cut 0 bases from V and 7 bases from J, with 14 bases between. This receptor was identified in a woman aged 18-29 years with type 1 diabetes. The sample consisted of naive CD4+ T cells from blood. V is TRBV9 and J is TRBJ2-1; TRBD2 might be the D (5 bases). CDR3 protein: CASSVDTSQWNEQFF. In DNA form, the CDR3 reads TGTGCCAGCAGCGTAGACACTAGTCAGTGGAATGAGCAGTTCTTC.